Listed below are T cell receptor beta chains from one sample, sequenced in a study of beta chain features in type 1 diabetes. The data were produced by immunoSEQ multiplex PCR, yet TCRdb's version contains in-frame clones alone and is incomplete. Of hundreds of thousands of clones in the sample, over 11% were seen once. The sequenced material came from naive CD4+ T cells from blood. The receptors were sampled from a man aged 25 to 40 in good health. The conserved cysteine and the conserved F or W are not part of the CDR3 here.

v_gene	j_gene	CDR3aa
TRBV4-2	TRBJ2-1	ASSQSGQTNYNEQF
TRBV7-2	TRBJ2-7	ASRQSGTYEQY
TRBV6-5	TRBJ1-4	ASSRYPQGEKLF
TRBV30	TRBJ1-1	AWNERDGTEAF
TRBV30	TRBJ2-4	AWRSLLAKNIQY
TRBV7-2	TRBJ2-7	ASSFSSGGQYEQY
TRBV5-1	TRBJ2-5	ASSLLAGEQETQY
TRBV6-5	TRBJ2-7	ASSYGGTSGYEQY
TRBV6-4	TRBJ2-1	ASSDTAKGSQF
TRBV11-2	TRBJ2-1	ASSLVGRSYNEQF
TRBV7-9	TRBJ2-5	ASSGETQY
TRBV11-2	TRBJ2-3	ASSFSSPLEQY
TRBV6-5	TRBJ2-7	ASSRADRLLEQY
TRBV2	TRBJ1-2	ASRLGTDYGYT
TRBV30	TRBJ1-4	AWSVGGLATNEKLF
TRBV25-1	TRBJ2-1	ASSGLGAWANEQF
TRBV7-3	TRBJ2-5	ASSPNPPGIKGETQY
TRBV6-1	TRBJ1-1	ASLRDRVTEAF
TRBV29-1	TRBJ2-1	SATRGGQNGYEQF
TRBV15	TRBJ2-3	ATSRDQMWGGYTQY
TRBV7-9	TRBJ2-2	ASSQNTAGELF
TRBV7-9	TRBJ2-3	ASSSYRGPGEDTQY
TRBV7-2	TRBJ2-3	ASSLAGTRTDTQY
TRBV4-1	TRBJ2-5	ASSQGPQRGNQETQY
TRBV13	TRBJ2-1	ASSRRLRLSYNEQF